This T cell receptor (beta chain) was identified during a study of a mutant IDH1 vaccine in newly diagnosed glioma (dated by TCRdb to about 2021). Study-wide context: Vaccination started 4-6 weeks after radiotherapy alone, or was given together with temozolomide cycles in the groups whose treatment included chemotherapy. The 32 treated patients were 62.5% male and roughly 40% female, with a mean age of around 40 years. Peripheral blood samples were drawn at six visits, namely V03 (baseline), V05, V07, V10, V12 and V13. For exploratory analyses, under 30 treated patients had longitudinal TCRB deep sequencing done wherever samples were available. Before enrollment, patients had received standard therapy of radiotherapy alone, temozolomide alone, or radiochemotherapy with temozolomide; most received the combination. Visit V12 was the week-35 safety follow-up and visit V13 was the week-47 end of study. Overall study outcomes, separate from this receptor: Selection of PBMC samples for TCRB deep sequencing was based on availability. Immune responses induced by the vaccine were seen in roughly 95% of patients across multiple MHC alleles. Pseudoprogression seemed to be unrelated to changes in the top peripheral T cell clonotypes found by TCRB sequencing. The authors noted that analyses of patient blood samples could not be reproduced because of sample limitations.

V gives up 5 bases and J gives up 8 bases, and the segment between their germline ends measures 9 bases. The germline V gene sets CDR1 to MNHEY and CDR2 to SVGAGI. The cysteine opens and the phenylalanine closes a CDR3 of 11 amino acids. Only CDR3 DNA remains: 33 bases, in frame from the first base. This specimen's time point label, per the study, means: week 47, end of study. Each vaccine dose, consisting of 300 ug of a 20-mer mutant IDH1 peptide in Montanide, was administered subcutaneously with topical imiquimod. Eight vaccinations were administered to patients in weeks 1, 3, 5, 7, 11, 15, 19 and 23, corresponding to visits V03 through V10. Newly diagnosed WHO grade 3 or 4 IDH1-mutant astrocytomas showing loss of nuclear ATRX were present in the donors. The samples were drawn from NOA16, a multicentre, single-arm, open-label phase I trial in Germany that tested a mutant IDH1 peptide vaccine in humans for the first time. Genomic DNA for TCRB sequencing was isolated from EDTA blood with the DNeasy Blood and Tissue Kit.

About this clone: This clone's antigen is unknown. Qualities for individual bases were not recorded, and no much larger clone is one base off.

Library method: the immunoSEQ multiplex PCR assay. Rearranged TCR beta chain sequences were amplified with the hsTCRB Kit following the manufacturer's protocol. TCRB libraries were sequenced on an Illumina MiSeq. Per the authors' processing: The proprietary platform of the kit vendor was used for demultiplexing, trimming and gene mapping. TCRdb re-hosts the immuneACCESS table, in-frame sequences only. Its copies lack some clones; in the studies checked, an unresolved V gene accounts for under half of them, and the cause for the rest is not known. V and J calls and clone size follow that table, whereas D and trimming were derived from the DNA. In all, the sample holds around 50,000 clones, and roughly 80% of those were seen once. The leading ten clones occupy 3.5% to 4.5% of the sample.

The material was PBMCs, obtained from a glioma patient whose treatment included an IDH1 peptide vaccine. The chain is made from TRBV6-5 and TRBJ1-1, and TRBD1 may be the D gene, going by 5 matching bases. This TCR derives from a woman under 40 with glioma. Some clones in this sample may be carry-over from other donors' samples. The DNA sequence is as follows: TGTGCCAGCAGTAACAGGTTAGAAGCTTTCTTT. The resulting protein is CASSNRLEAFF.